This TCR beta chain derives from a study of molecular identifiers for immune sequencing clone quantification (dated by TCRdb to between 2017 and 2018). With respect to the entire study: For a replicate experiment, RNA from around 20,000 or 100,000 naive CD8 T cells was divided into five aliquots, of which four were sequenced. CD8 T cells were used in a methods study to benchmark molecular-identifier clustering-based TCR repertoire sequencing (MIDCIRS) and TCR RNA copy counting.

The research as a whole found: Spiked-in Jurkat TCR RNA (approximately eleven copies' worth), which is not part of the donor repertoire, was contained in the naive libraries. In CMV-specific effector cells, clones with more than 20 RNA copies contained over 98% of molecules, whereas in naive cells such clones contained under 1% of molecules. Highly expanded clone sizes could be underestimated because identical TCR molecules may share a barcode. Spiked-in Jurkat TCR RNA equivalent to a single cell was reported to be detectable even among more than 900,000 naive CD8 T cells. When barcode sub-clustering was left out, chimeric consensus sequences inflated TCR diversity, with chimeras reaching as high as 47%. Modeling indicated about 3 TCR RNA copies recovered per cell, compared with 9.5 to 10 by digital PCR, which implies a capture efficiency of 25% to 35%.

The library was produced with PCR. This sample was sequenced with a NextSeq 500. Bulk TCR libraries were prepared as previously described, using TCR primers listed in Table S5. Total RNA was purified with the Qiagen AllPrep DNA/RNA kit. Before any analysis, reads coming from multiple sequencing runs of the same library were combined into one pool. The authors' analysis ran thus. Only reads with exact TCR constant sequence were kept, trimmed to 150 nt, and grouped by their 12-nt molecular barcodes. Reads in each barcode group were sub-clustered using a 15% Levenshtein threshold, and a quality-weighted consensus sequence was built for each RNA molecule. Non-functional sequences were removed, as were lower-count sequences one edit away from another. Based on a fit of two negative binomial distributions, barcode sub-clusters having less than 20% of the maximum read count were discarded. The raw public reads went through TCRdb reprocessing: fastp at Q25, MiXCR clone calling, in-frame beta chains kept. When rows share a CDR3 protein, they turn into one entry using the most common DNA and genes. For this entry, the V and J calls and clone size follow TCRdb and not the study's own pipeline. The sample table lists around 94,000 distinct CDR3 sequences, about a third of them with a count of one. The top ten clones comprise approximately 10% of the sample.

This clonotype was counted a few times. This receptor's antigen is unknown. At one end, the junction sequence differs from germline, possibly due to a read error. Libraries of naive CD8 T cells were built from approximately 20,000 to 1,000,000 sorted cells, with 10%, 30% or 50% of the purified RNA used. Naive CD8 T cells, defined as CD8+CD4-CCR7+CD45RA+, were FACS-sorted into RLT Plus buffer on a BD FACSAria II. To test detection sensitivity, Jurkat RNA equal to around nine TCR copies was added to samples of about 17,000-1,100,000 naive CD8 T cells. Enrichment of CD8 T cells was performed with RosetteSep CD8+ T Cell Enrichment Cocktail and Ficoll-Paque, after which ACK red cell lysis was carried out. This TCR derives from a human donor in good health. Some libraries in this study had Jurkat cell RNA spiked in. The sequenced material came from naive CD8+ T cells from blood, with Jurkat cell RNA spiked in. The cell subset or site label of this sample denotes: FACS-sorted CD8+CD4-CCR7+CD45RA+ naive T cells.

The CDR3 amino acid sequence is: CASSLSRHLNTGELIF. The nucleotide sequence reads TGTGCCAGCAGCTTAAGTAGACATCTGAACACCGGGGAGCTGATTTTT. In this chain, TRBV7-8 is recombined with TRBJ2-2; a tentative D match to TRBD2 spans 5 bases. CDR1 and CDR2, looked up from the germline V gene, are SGHVS and FQNEAQ. From the cysteine through the phenylalanine, the CDR3 covers 16 amino acids. Kept here is only the CDR3 DNA, which spans 48 bases and is read in frame from base 1.